This T cell receptor (beta chain) was captured in a study of cytomegalovirus exposure and HLA in healthy donors (dated by TCRdb to 2017 to 2019). About the investigation overall: In an earlier analysis of approximately 640 of the donors, under 300 Gb of sequence data and 90 million to 120 million unique TCR beta sequences from 150 million to 200 million T cells were reported. An early release covering roughly 600 HLA-typed donors comprised roughly 300 gigabases of sequencing data and 85 million or so unique TCR sequences. Among the roughly 390 genotyped donors, approximately 77% belonged to the genetic ancestry cluster associated with self-reported Caucasian donors. The study was designed to test whether signatures of past pathogen exposure could be identified by cataloging public T cell receptors. The study profiled the T cell repertoires of 500 to 800 subjects by immunosequencing and related them to cytomegalovirus serostatus. A separate validation cohort of over a hundred different subjects was used in addition to the approximately 700-subject first cohort. High-throughput TCR immunosequencing, statistical association of individual TCRs with disease status, and machine learning were combined to predict cytomegalovirus infection status. To study patterns of TCR occurrence, a later analysis re-analyzed previously published TCR beta repertoires from just over 650 donors and added high-resolution HLA genotyping. Rather than drawing on any new phenotypic data, the later analysis identified candidate immune exposures from TCR beta sequences and the way those sequences occurred across donors. In an earlier analysis of 587 of the donors, high-throughput TCR beta sequencing was used to judge whether each TCR beta V gene segment behaved as functional or pseudogenic. Donor age, sex, ethnicity and CMV serostatus were compiled alongside the repertoire data. A later genetic analysis took genome-wide SNP genotypes for about 55% of the 666 donors and used that subset as a discovery cohort. All discovery cohort repertoires had been generated using a single sequencing platform. Both class I and class II loci were covered by HLA typing, at four-digit resolution. Typing coverage differed by locus: A, B, C, DRB1 and DQB1 were typed in about 620-630 donors, DQA1 in 500 to 550, DPA1 in 600 to 610, and DPB1 in approximately 450. Four or five DR-DQ haplotypes were handled as single units for association and clustering because linkage in the cohort was strong. Across some 400 genotyped donors of the cohort, an average of about 200,000 unique TCR beta nucleotide sequences per donor were sequenced, and roughly 20% of those sequences were non-productive. Summary of the overall study and its limitations: Correlated functional status among segregating V segments might reflect linkage disequilibrium, but an unknown experimental factor could not be ruled out. Presence/absence analyses assumed roughly uniform sequencing depth across donors, an assumption that may not hold. Immune exposure information for the cohort was limited to CMV serostatus. A later analysis found that TCR association rates varied across HLA loci, with DRB1 alleles showing the most associated TCRs and HLA-C alleles the fewest. The authors suggested that the approach could potentially be generalized to other disease states and immunological phenotypes. Because HLA typing was unavailable for some donors at each locus, only the typed subset was used in association tests. A group of highly shared sequence variants was considered likely to be a technical artifact of the sequencing pipeline. In a later analysis, HLA-associated TCR beta chains were found to be more clonally expanded and to have lower generation probabilities than equally common non-associated chains. When HLA alleles, especially DR and DQ, strongly co-occurred, attributing TCR associations to individual alleles was difficult. The study listed over 150 TCR beta chains as associated with cytomegalovirus. The cohort was sequenced for TCR beta chains only, and without alpha or paired-chain data the features that could be detected were limited. According to a later genetic analysis, donors in an Asian-associated ancestry cluster had fewer N-insertions in productive TCRs than the approximately 630-donor mean. A few of the identified cytomegalovirus-associated TCR beta chains were confirmed in vitro to be specific for cytomegalovirus antigens. Because counts were too low, some 16 rarely observed V segments, including chromosome 9 orphons, were excluded from the earlier analysis of around 640 of the donors. In an earlier analysis of roughly 560 of the donors, most TCR beta V segments were observed in productive rearrangements about 90% or about 30% of the time, broadly matching IMGT annotations. A further reported finding was that TCR beta sequences accurately predicted the HLA-A and HLA-B alleles for most subjects in the first cohort. Across donors, most TCR sequences were observed very rarely, whereas some public TCRs were present in many individuals. The classifier was reported to diagnose cytomegalovirus status with high specificity and sensitivity in both the original and validation cohorts. Some IMGT-functional V segments, including TRBV6-2 and TRBV6-3, could not be told apart with the 87-base-pair reads, so those segments were excluded. Several of the top co-occurrence clusters appeared to be linked to parvovirus B19, influenza, CMV and Epstein-Barr virus, according to a later analysis. In a later genetic analysis, a missense DCLRE1C variant was associated with V-gene and J-gene trimming of TCR beta chains, and the association was replicated in an independent cohort. A later analysis found that most CMV-associated TCR beta chains appeared HLA-restricted, with HLA associations seemingly driven largely by CMV exposure. A later analysis associated about 17,000 TCR beta sequences with specific HLA alleles at a false discovery rate of 0.05.

Comments on this clone: It lacks a known antigen.

As encoded in the germline V gene (reference sequence), CDR1 is LNHDA while CDR2 is SQIVND. The trim is 10 bases for V and 6 bases for J, with a gap of 24 bases between the germline ends. CDR3 length: 16 amino acids, cysteine to phenylalanine. CDR3 DNA only is kept here, 48 bases in frame from base 1. In total, approximately 610 healthy bone marrow donors made up the cohort. All cohort members were sampled while nominally healthy, although unrecorded immune exposures were likely present. The donor tested CMV seronegative and was one of the 352 seronegative cohort members. Every donor gave a peripheral blood sample, and the peripheral blood mononuclear cells from that sample were used for TCR beta sequencing. The Qiagen DNeasy Blood Extraction Kit was used to extract genomic DNA from the blood cell samples. Library generation was performed with the immunoSEQ multiplex PCR assay. The multiplex PCR relied on a mix of 60 forward primers for TCR Vbeta segments and 13 reverse primers for TCR Jbeta segments. The CDR3 region of rearranged TCR beta genes was amplified from genomic DNA with a multiplex PCR assay. On the Illumina HiSeq System, the amplified TCR beta libraries were sequenced as 87-base-pair reads. The paper's processing steps were these. A later analysis counted some 80 million unique TCR beta chains across the 550 to 800 repertoires, and 10 million to 11 million of these chains were shared by at least two donors. A nearest-neighbor algorithm error-corrected the raw reads and collapsed the reads into unique sequences, merging closely related sequences to remove PCR and sequencing errors. To assign V, D and J gene segments, CDR3 sequences were aligned to IMGT reference sequences. For a sequence to be retained, a match of at least six nucleotides to both a V gene segment and a J gene segment was required. A rearrangement counted as productive if the CDR3 had no stop codons and remained in frame with V and J, and every other rearrangement counted as non-productive. CDR3 was defined according to IMGT convention as the region running from the second conserved V-encoded cysteine to the conserved J-encoded phenylalanine. Sequences without an unambiguous match to a single V gene segment were excluded from the earlier analysis of about 600 of the donors. In an earlier analysis of approximately 590 of the donors, a V segment was called functional when productive rearrangements were above 56.7%, and segregating when the standard deviation between donors exceeded 5%. A statistical classification framework was built for diagnosing cytomegalovirus status from the catalog of TCR beta chain sequences. A later analysis assigned V and J genes by comparing TCR nucleotide sequences with IMGT/GENE-DB human TR gene sequences. A later analysis assigned CDR3 sequences and most-parsimonious VDJ recombination scenarios with the TCRdist pipeline. In a later analysis, each TCR beta chain was defined by its CDR3 amino acid sequence together with its V-gene family, and reads lacking a unique V-gene family were excluded. A later analysis removed 550 to 650 highly shared, low-generation-probability nucleotide sequences to deal with suspected cross-contamination and a sequencing artifact. A later analysis calculated a clonal expansion index for each public chain from normalized within-repertoire ranks of inferred template counts. In a later analysis, generation probabilities were computed using a VDJ recombination model fitted to out-of-frame rearrangements, and the results were checked against IGoR. A later analysis scored TCR-TCR, TCR-HLA and TCR-CMV co-occurrence with hypergeometric tests, applying a repertoire-size bias correction to TCR pairs. To estimate false discovery rates, a later analysis permuted the HLA or CMV assignments 20 times. In a later analysis, co-occurring TCRs were grouped using DBSCAN, and TCRdist sequence similarity was added for clustering within HLA-allele-positive subsets. Co-occurrence clustering excluded repertoires with fewer than 30,000 or more than 120,000 public chains, plus five with anomalous nucleotide sharing. This immuneACCESS table, as held by TCRdb, lists in-frame sequences with V and J called but not all clones. Of the missing ones, under half trace to an unresolved V gene in checked studies; the others have no known cause. V, J and clone size are those of that table, while D and trimming were read from the DNA. The sample's table lists a count of about 170,000 clones. The ten largest account for 1% to 1.5% of the sample.

The chain links TRBV19 with TRBJ2-2; the best D guess is TRBD1, with 6 bases matching. The source of this sequence is a woman aged 60 to 75 in good health and CMV-seronegative. The material sequenced was PBMCs. In nucleotide form, the sequence is TGTGCCAATCCAACGGGAACAGGGCCTTTTGCCGGGGAGCTGTTTTTT. The encoded protein is CANPTGTGPFAGELFF.